This T cell receptor beta chain was sequenced in a study of OX40 agonist ivuxolimab in advanced cancers. Across the study: Across the patients, intravenous ivuxolimab was delivered every 2 weeks at 0.01 to 10 mg/kg.

Comments on this clone: Its target is not known.

Points from the study as a whole: Clonal expansion was among the lowest in partial responders at 0.1-3.0 mg/kg, especially CD8+.

Germline V CDR1 and CDR2: KGHSH, LQKENI. Trimming pared 1 base from V and 0 bases from J, leaving 6 bases between. The CDR3 consists of 15 residues. Profiled with immunoSEQ multiplex PCR; TCRdb holds only in-frame clones, not every one. The sample has approximately 15,000 clones, 75% to 95% seen once; the top ten hold approximately 28%. The chain is built from TRBV18 and TRBJ2-2, with TRBD1 as a possible D gene (6 bases). Source: CD4+ or CD8+ T cells sorted from blood, taken in a trial of the OX40 agonist ivuxolimab. The receptor comes from an adult with an advanced solid tumor such as melanoma, head and neck, liver or kidney cancer. The CDR3 sequence is CASSPQGANTGELFF. The CDR3 nucleotides read TGTGCCAGCTCACCACAGGGGGCGAACACCGGGGAGCTGTTTTTT.